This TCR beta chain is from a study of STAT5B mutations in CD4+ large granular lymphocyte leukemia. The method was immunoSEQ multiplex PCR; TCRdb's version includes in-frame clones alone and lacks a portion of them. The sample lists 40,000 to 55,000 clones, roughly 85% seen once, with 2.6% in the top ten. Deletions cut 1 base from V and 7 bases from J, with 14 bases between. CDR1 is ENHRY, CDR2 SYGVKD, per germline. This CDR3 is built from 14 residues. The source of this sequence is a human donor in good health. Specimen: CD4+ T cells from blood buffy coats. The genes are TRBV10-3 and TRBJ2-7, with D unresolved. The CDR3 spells CAISEYPTTGEQYF. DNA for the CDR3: TGTGCCATCAGTGAGTATCCGACAACTGGGGAGCAGTACTTC.